This is a list of T cell receptor beta chains from one sample in a study of CD8 T cells in Susac syndrome. Each CDR3 protein gets one entry after TCRdb re-called the immunoSEQ multiplex PCR reads with MiXCR. The sample consists of around 130,000 distinct CDR3 sequences, approximately 90% of them appearing once. Sequenced: CD8+ T cells from PBMCs. The receptors derive from a human donor with multiple sclerosis. CDR3s include the opening cysteine and the closing phenylalanine or tryptophan. Each record gives: clone size, D gene, J gene, V gene, CDR3 protein, CDR3 DNA. A D gene is named only where the DNA matches it firmly. A row's size may be missing; if present it is once, few, many or a size class.

>once|TRBD2|TRBJ2-1|TRBV19
CASSILTSGEQFF
TGTGCCAGTAGTATCCTTACTAGCGGAGAGCAGTTCTTC
>-|TRBD2|TRBJ2-3|TRBV5-6
CASRASGSNILTDTQYF
TGTGCCAGCAGGGCTAGCGGGAGTAATATTTTGACAGATACGCAGTATTTT
>-|-|TRBJ2-5|TRBV6-2/TRBV6-3
CASLTVFQETQYF
TGTGCCAGCCTGACGGTTTTCCAAGAGACCCAGTACTTC
>-|-|TRBJ1-1|TRBV6-5
CASSYLQENTEAFF
TGTGCCAGCAGTTACTTACAGGAGAACACTGAAGCTTTCTTT
>-|-|TRBJ2-2|TRBV20-1
CSAGATNTGELFF
TGCAGTGCTGGGGCTACCAACACCGGGGAGCTGTTTTTT
>once|-|TRBJ2-3|TRBV9
CASSVGGGWGTDTQYF
TGTGCCAGCAGCGTAGGAGGTGGATGGGGCACAGATACGCAGTATTTT
>-|-|TRBJ2-1|TRBV4-1
CASSQGADEQFF
TGCGCCAGCAGCCAGGGTGCCGATGAGCAGTTCTTC
>-|-|TRBJ1-1|TRBV29-1
CSVGVGGPEAFF
TGCAGCGTGGGTGTAGGAGGTCCTGAAGCTTTCTTT
>-|-|TRBJ2-7|TRBV29-1
CSVEVVGQKIYEQYF
TGCAGCGTTGAAGTAGTCGGACAGAAAATCTACGAGCAGTACTTC
>-|-|TRBJ2-7|TRBV27
CASSKGTKIYEQYF
TGTGCCAGCTCGAAGGGGACAAAAATTTACGAGCAGTACTTC
>-|-|TRBJ1-5|TRBV28
CASSFGEINQPQHF
TGTGCCAGCAGTTTTGGGGAAATCAATCAGCCCCAGCATTTT
>-|TRBD1|TRBJ1-1|TRBV6-4
CASSDGTGITEAFF
TGTGCCAGCAGCGATGGGACAGGGATCACTGAAGCTTTCTTT
>-|-|TRBJ2-7|TRBV29-1
CSVTFLTPYEQYF
TGCAGCGTTACGTTCCTTACCCCCTACGAGCAGTACTTC
>-|-|TRBJ1-2|TRBV5-8
CASSLAFSYGYTF
TGTGCCAGCAGCTTGGCGTTCAGCTATGGCTACACCTTC
>-|-|TRBJ1-3|TRBV11-2
CASSLGQFFSGNTIYF
TGTGCCAGCAGCCTCGGACAGTTCTTCTCTGGAAACACCATATATTTT
>-|TRBD2|TRBJ2-1|TRBV28
CASSKIAGGPGEQFF
TGTGCCAGCAGCAAGATAGCGGGAGGGCCGGGTGAGCAGTTCTTC
>-|-|TRBJ1-2|TRBV5-1
CASSPEIGSGDGYTF
TGCGCCAGCAGCCCGGAGATCGGCTCCGGGGATGGCTACACCTTC
>-|-|TRBJ1-4|TRBV11-2
CASTPGRYNEKLFF
TGTGCCAGCACACCGGGACGGTATAATGAAAAACTGTTTTTT
>-|-|TRBJ2-7|TRBV20-1
CSTLQDTSSYEQYF
TGCAGCACTCTACAGGACACGAGCTCCTACGAGCAGTACTTC
>-|TRBD2|TRBJ2-7|TRBV6-2/TRBV6-3
CASSWTRNEQYF
TGTGCCAGCAGCTGGACTAGAAACGAGCAGTACTTC
>-|TRBD2|TRBJ2-7|TRBV9
CASSVGGRAEQYF
TGTGCCAGCAGCGTAGGCGGGAGGGCCGAGCAGTACTTC
>-|-|TRBJ2-2|TRBV6-4
CASSDRGPTGELFF
TGTGCCAGCAGTGACCGGGGTCCCACCGGGGAGCTGTTTTTT
>-|TRBD2|TRBJ2-7|TRBV6-5
CASSYASGMREQYF
TGTGCCAGCAGTTACGCTAGCGGGATGCGCGAGCAGTACTTC
>-|-|TRBJ1-1|TRBV27
CASSFGGGGTEAFF
TGTGCCAGCAGTTTCGGGGGGGGAGGCACTGAAGCTTTCTTT
>-|-|TRBJ2-7|TRBV6-1
CASSEGTSVGDEQYF
TGTGCCAGCAGTGAAGGGACTTCGGTAGGGGACGAGCAGTACTTC
>once|TRBD1|TRBJ2-6|TRBV30
CAWSVGDSSSGANVLTF
TGTGCCTGGAGTGTAGGGGACAGCTCCTCTGGGGCCAACGTCCTGACTTTC